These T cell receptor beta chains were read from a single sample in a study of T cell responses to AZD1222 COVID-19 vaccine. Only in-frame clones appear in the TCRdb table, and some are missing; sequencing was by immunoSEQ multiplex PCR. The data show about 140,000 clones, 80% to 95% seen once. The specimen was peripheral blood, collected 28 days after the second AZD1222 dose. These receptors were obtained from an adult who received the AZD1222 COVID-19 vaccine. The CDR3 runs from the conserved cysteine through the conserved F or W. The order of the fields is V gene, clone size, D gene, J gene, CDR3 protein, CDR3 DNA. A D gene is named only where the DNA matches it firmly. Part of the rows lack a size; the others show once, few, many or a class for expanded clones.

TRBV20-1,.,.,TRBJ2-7,CSARATYEQYF,TGCAGTGCTAGGGCGACATACGAGCAGTACTTC
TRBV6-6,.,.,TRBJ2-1,CASSYSTYNEQFF,TGTGCCAGCAGTTACTCGACCTACAATGAGCAGTTCTTC
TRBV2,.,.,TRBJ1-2,CARARSYYGYTF,TGTGCCAGAGCCAGGAGCTACTATGGCTACACCTTC
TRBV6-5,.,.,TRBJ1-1,CASSYSTGGRTEAFF,TGTGCCAGCAGTTACTCGACGGGGGGAAGGACTGAAGCTTTCTTT
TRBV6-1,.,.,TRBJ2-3,CASSELEGTQYF,TGTGCCAGCAGTGAACTTGAGGGTACGCAGTATTTT
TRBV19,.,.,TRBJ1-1,CASTPQAGNTEAFF,TGTGCCAGTACCCCCCAAGCAGGGAACACTGAAGCTTTCTTT
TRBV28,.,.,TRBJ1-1,CASSFTRWTEAFF,TGTGCCAGCAGTTTCACCCGGTGGACTGAAGCTTTCTTT
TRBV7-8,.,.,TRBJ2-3,CASSPWTDGDTQYF,TGTGCCAGCAGCCCCTGGACGGACGGGGATACGCAGTATTTT
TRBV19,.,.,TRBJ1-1,CASTPVWATEAFF,TGTGCCAGTACCCCGGTTTGGGCCACTGAAGCTTTCTTT
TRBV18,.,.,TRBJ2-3,CASSPPGTDTQYF,TGTGCCAGCTCACCACCTGGCACAGATACGCAGTATTTT
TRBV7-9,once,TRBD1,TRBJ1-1,CASSLSSRGPGTEAFF,TGTGCCAGCAGCTTAAGCTCGAGGGGGCCGGGCACTGAAGCTTTCTTT
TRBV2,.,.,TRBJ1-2,CASSEHHYGYTF,TGTGCCAGCAGTGAACATCACTATGGCTACACCTTC
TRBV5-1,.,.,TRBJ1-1,CASRGGGAANTEAFF,TGCGCCAGCAGGGGGGGTGGCGCGGCGAACACTGAAGCTTTCTTT
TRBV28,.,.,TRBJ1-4,CASSAPEGRVEKLFF,TGTGCCAGCAGTGCGCCAGAAGGTAGAGTTGAAAAACTGTTTTTT
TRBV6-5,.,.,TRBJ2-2,CASKEVHLNTGELFF,TGTGCCAGCAAGGAAGTTCACCTCAACACCGGGGAGCTGTTTTTT
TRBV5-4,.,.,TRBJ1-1,CASRRELGHTEAFF,TGTGCCAGCAGAAGAGAACTAGGGCACACTGAAGCTTTCTTT
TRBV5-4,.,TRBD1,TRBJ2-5,CASSWGQEQETQYF,TGTGCCAGCAGCTGGGGACAGGAACAAGAGACCCAGTACTTC
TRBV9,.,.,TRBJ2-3,CASNGEGRGADTQYF,TGTGCCAGCAACGGCGAAGGGCGGGGTGCAGATACGCAGTATTTT
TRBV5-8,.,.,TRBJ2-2,CASSKPPTGTGELFF,TGTGCCAGCAGCAAACCACCGACAGGCACCGGGGAGCTGTTTTTT
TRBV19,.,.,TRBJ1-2,CASSSGAGFLYGYTF,TGTGCCAGTAGTTCGGGAGCAGGTTTCCTCTATGGCTACACCTTC
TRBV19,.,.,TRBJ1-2,CASSTRWDGGGYTF,TGTGCCAGTAGTACCCGCTGGGACGGTGGAGGCTACACCTTC
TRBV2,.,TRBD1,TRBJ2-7,CASRPGTGGFGEQYF,TGTGCCAGCAGGCCCGGGACAGGGGGATTCGGTGAGCAGTACTTC
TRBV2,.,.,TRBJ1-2,CASLGRGYGYTF,TGTGCCAGCTTGGGACGCGGCTATGGCTACACCTTC
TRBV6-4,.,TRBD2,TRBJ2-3,CEARGGRVTDTQYF,TGTGAAGCTCGCGGGGGGAGGGTAACAGATACGCAGTATTTT
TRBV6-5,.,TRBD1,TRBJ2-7,CASSPTGATHEQYF,TGTGCCAGCAGCCCGACAGGGGCGACCCACGAGCAGTACTTC